The clone carrying this T cell receptor (beta chain) was detected only a few times. Its cognate antigen is unknown. The sample is drawn from a study of cytotoxic CD8 clonotypes in ibrutinib-treated CLL. Overall study results and limits: Public clonotypes were rare and shrank or held steady on treatment.

Some clones are missing from TCRdb's copy, which holds only in-frame ones; the method was immunoSEQ multiplex PCR. Among roughly 220,000 clones listed, approximately 70% were seen once. Germline V gives CDR1 SEHNR, CDR2 FQNEAQ (reference sequence). The CDR3 runs 14 residues. The V gene lost 4 bases and the J gene lost 2 bases, with 11 bases spanning the gap. The TCR was taken from a human donor with chronic lymphocytic leukemia. The chain uses TRBV7-9 and TRBJ2-5; maybe TRBD2 (5 bases). The specimen comprised PBMCs, sampled after 12 months of ibrutinib treatment. The CDR3 reads CASSSTLGQETQYF. The DNA of the CDR3 is TGTGCCAGCAGCTCGACACTAGGGCAAGAGACCCAGTACTTC.